The 21 T cell receptor beta chains in this list originate from one sample, sequenced in a study of T cell responses to AZD1222 COVID-19 vaccine. TCRdb keeps only in-frame clones here, not all; method: immunoSEQ multiplex PCR. Of 150,000 to 160,000 clones in the sample, about nine tenths were seen once. Sequencing used peripheral blood, obtained on day 0 of AZD1222 vaccination. All receptors derive from an adult in good health.

The chain joins TRBV19 to TRBJ1-2; tentative D call: TRBD1 (5 bases). From germline, CDR1 is LNHDA and CDR2 SQIVND (reference sequence). This CDR3 comprises 13 residues. V was trimmed by 3 bases and J by 7 bases, leaving 12 bases between them. The CDR3 region is CASSIVQGAGYTF. In DNA, the CDR3 is TGTGCCAGTAGTATCGTGCAGGGCGCTGGCTACACCTTC.

The chain recombines TRBV7-2 with TRBJ2-3; D is perhaps TRBD2 (6 bases). There are 13 residues in the CDR3. Germline values: CDR1 SGHTA, CDR2 FQGNSA. V lost 2 bases and J 5 bases, leaving 8 bases between the germline ends. CDR3: CASSLRGGDTQYF. CDR3 nucleotides: TGTGCCAGCAGCTTAAGGGGAGGAGATACGCAGTATTTT.

The rearrangement links TRBV19 to TRBJ2-2; 9 bases agree with TRBD2. This CDR3 is 14 amino acids long. Trimming removed 10 bases from V and 2 bases from J; junction bases left unmatched: 5. Germline V gives CDR1 LNHDA, CDR2 SQIVND (reference sequence). Written as DNA, the CDR3 is TGTGCCACTAAGCGGGGGGCCAACACCGGGGAGCTGTTTTTT. This encodes CATKRGANTGELFF.

The V and J genes are TRBV29-1 and TRBJ1-2, with 8 positions matching TRBD1. Germline-derived CDR1 and CDR2 are SQVTM and ANQGSEA. This CDR3 spans 14 amino acids. V shed 4 bases and J 7 bases; nucleotides not matched to a gene: 11. DNA of the CDR3: TGCAGCGTTGGGCCGGCAGGGGGCGTCCCTGGCTACACCTTC. Amino acids: CSVGPAGGVPGYTF.

The chain carries TRBV21-1 and TRBJ2-1; the D call of TRBD2 is as the table states it, not checked on the DNA. TRBV21-1 corresponds to a pseudogene. This CDR3 contains 11 residues. The CDR3 loop reads CASKRYNEQFF. For the CDR3, the DNA is TGTGCCAGCAAGAGGTACAATGAGCAGTTCTTC.

The CDR3 loop is CASSDSYGNEQFF. The CDR3 region has the DNA TGTGCCAGCAGTGACTCGTACGGGAATGAGCAGTTCTTC. The V and J genes are TRBV6-4 and TRBJ2-1, with no clear D. Germline V gives CDR1 MRHNA, CDR2 SNTAGT. Trimming left V 0 bases short and J 7 bases short, with 7 bases between. The CDR3 loop spans 13 amino acids.

The chain recombines TRBV2 with TRBJ1-1; 9 nucleotides agree with TRBD1. V was pared by 7 bases and J by 5 bases, with 11 bases of the junction left unmatched. Per germline, CDR1 SNHLY and CDR2 FYNNEI. The CDR3 has 15 amino acids. The CDR3 protein is CASIADRGGGTEAFF. The DNA of the CDR3 is TGTGCCAGCATTGCGGACAGGGGTGGTGGTACTGAAGCTTTCTTT.

This clone was seen just once. This chain joins TRBV5-1 and TRBJ2-1, with 11 bases aligning to TRBD2. With 4 bases clipped from V and 2 bases from J, the junction kept 8 bases outside the gene matches. This CDR3 comprises 17 residues. Germline values: CDR1 SGHRS, CDR2 YFSETQ. The CDR3 sequence is CASSTGLAEPTYNEQFF. The CDR3, as DNA: TGCGCCAGCAGCACGGGACTAGCGGAGCCGACCTACAATGAGCAGTTCTTC.

The rearrangement uses TRBV19 and TRBJ2-7; D ambiguous. V was trimmed by 1 base and J by 5 bases, leaving 12 bases between them. The CDR3 is 14 residues long. Germline CDR1 reads LNHDA; CDR2 reads SQIVND (reference sequence). CDR3 region: CASSIGGGSDEQYF. CDR3 nucleotide sequence: TGTGCCAGTAGTATAGGAGGTGGAAGCGACGAGCAGTACTTC. The whole variable domain, remainder taken from reference TRBV19 and TRBJ2-7, is DGGITQSPKYLFRKEGQNVTLSCEQNLNHDAMYWYRQDPGQGLRLIYYSQIVNDFQKGDIAEGYSVSREKKESFPLTVTSAQKNPTAFYLCASSIGGGSDEQYFGPGTRLTVT.

The J gene is TRBJ2-1, the V gene TRBV12-3 or TRBV12-4; TRBD2 aligns across 8 bases. CDR3 length equals 13 residues. Losses at the gene ends were 6 bases for V and 4 bases for J; bases not matched to a gene: 2. The CDR3 spells CASSGTRYNEQFF. The DNA of the CDR3 is TGTGCCAGCAGCGGGACTAGATACAATGAGCAGTTCTTC.

The V and J genes are TRBV6-2 or TRBV6-3 and TRBJ2-5, with TRBD2 matching 12 bases. The germline CDR1 and CDR2 sequences are MNHEY and SVGEGT. With 4 bases clipped from V and 3 bases from J, the junction kept 3 bases outside the gene matches. This CDR3 has 15 residues. In DNA, the CDR3 is TGTGCCAGCAGTTCGACTAGCGGGGGAAAAGAGACCCAGTACTTC. Its translation: CASSSTSGGKETQYF.

The CDR3 is CASSLDRAGAETQYF. CDR3 bases: TGTGCCAGCAGCCTCGACAGGGCGGGTGCAGAGACCCAGTACTTC. The rearrangement links TRBV5-8 to TRBJ2-5; 7 positions match TRBD1. This CDR3 spans 15 amino acids. Per germline, CDR1 SGHTS and CDR2 YDEGEE. The junction had 10 bases not matched to a gene; V was cut back by 4 bases and J by 4 bases.

Worth noting for this clone: Other DNA sequences of this sample code for an identical CDR3. The chain joins TRBV9 to TRBJ1-2; unclear D gene. The CDR3 runs to 13 residues. Germline V CDR1 and CDR2: SGDLS, YYNGEE. V lost 2 bases, J lost 1 base, and 6 bases lay in between. In nucleotides, the CDR3 is TGTGCCAGCAGCGTCGATGGTAACTATGGCTACACCTTC. It encodes CASSVDGNYGYTF.

The rearrangement links TRBV5-1 to TRBJ1-4, with D hard to call. The V end was cut by 0 bases, the J end by 3 bases, with 6 bases between. Looked up from germline, CDR1 is SGHRS and CDR2 is YFSETQ. The CDR3 consists of 14 residues. In DNA, the CDR3 is TGCGCCAGCAGCTTGGGGGCGGCTAATGAAAAACTGTTTTTT. Protein sequence: CASSLGAANEKLFF.

This chain links TRBV6-2 or TRBV6-3 with TRBJ1-6, with D uncertain. Germline loops: CDR1 MNHEY, CDR2 SVGEGT. This CDR3 has 15 amino acids. V lost 2 bases and J 4 bases, leaving 9 bases between the germline ends. CDR3 residues: CASSYRGDYNSPLHF. The CDR3 coding sequence is TGTGCCAGCAGTTACCGCGGCGATTATAATTCACCCCTCCACTTT.

This chain uses TRBV4-3 with TRBJ2-7; no reliable D call. The V gene lost 0 bases and the J gene lost 6 bases, with 15 bases spanning the gap. Germline CDR1 LGHNA, CDR2 YSLEER. The CDR3 contains 15 residues. CDR3 in amino acids: CASSQEGARAGEQYF. In DNA, the CDR3 is TGCGCCAGCAGCCAAGAAGGCGCGCGAGCAGGCGAGCAGTACTTC.

This clone appeared a few times. The V and J genes are TRBV7-9 and TRBJ2-7; D is unresolved. Germline CDR1 SEHNR, CDR2 FQNEAQ (reference sequence). The CDR3 runs 15 residues. V shed 1 base and J shed 4 bases, with 14 bases lying between them. The CDR3 DNA reads as TGTGCCAGCAGCTTAGAGTTGCTGGGAAAGTACGAGCAGTACTTC. It yields the protein CASSLELLGKYEQYF.

As DNA, the CDR3 is TGTGCCAGCAGTTACTCGGGGAGTGGCGAAAAACTGTTTTTT. Translating it yields CASSYSGSGEKLFF. The rearrangement joins TRBV6-2 or TRBV6-3 to TRBJ1-4; D not resolved. Per germline, CDR1 MNHEY and CDR2 SVGEGT. Trimming took off 0 bases at V and 8 bases at J, with 10 bases between the two ends. This CDR3 has 14 residues.

The chain carries TRBV3-1 (or the pseudogene TRBV3-2) and TRBJ2-1; D gene unclear. Germline V CDR1 and CDR2: LGHDT, YNNKEL (reference sequence). V gave up 4 bases and J gave up 5 bases, with 12 bases separating them. This CDR3 spans 14 amino acids. CDR3 sequence reads: CASSLRASHNEQFF. The CDR3 nucleotides are TGTGCCAGCAGCCTTCGGGCCAGTCACAATGAGCAGTTCTTC.

This chain joins TRBV7-9 and TRBJ1-2; the match to TRBD1 covers 8 bases. The CDR3 covers 15 residues. J gave up 3 bases and V 5 bases, and 8 bases lay outside the gene matches. In germline, CDR1 is SEHNR, CDR2 FQNEAQ (reference sequence). The CDR3: CASSPRTGYDYGYTF. For the CDR3, the DNA is TGTGCCAGCAGCCCTCGGACAGGGTATGACTATGGCTACACCTTC.

This sequence joins TRBV6-1 and TRBJ2-2; D remains unclear. The CDR3 has 15 amino acids. Germline V lookup: CDR1 MNHNS, CDR2 SASEGT. V was cut by 2 bases and J by 9 bases, with 16 bases left in between. CDR3 in DNA: TGTGCCAGCAGTGAATGGAAGGGTGCCGGGCGGGAGCTGTTTTTT. This encodes CASSEWKGAGRELFF.